This TCR beta chain was sequenced during a study of cytomegalovirus exposure and HLA in healthy donors. Study background: For the 300 to 400 genotyped donors, 75% to 90% fell within the Caucasian-associated ancestry cluster.

CDR3 size: 16 residues. The ends lost 0 bases at V and 8 bases at J; junction bases unmatched: 6. In germline, CDR1 is WNHNN, CDR2 SYGVQD (reference sequence). 13 Jbeta primers and 60 Vbeta primers were used for the PCR. Here immunoSEQ multiplex PCR was the method, and the copy in TCRdb shows in-frame clones only, minus some. The sample holds fewer than 200,000 clones. The TCR sequence derives from a man aged 25-40 years in good health and CMV-seronegative. What was sequenced was PBMCs. The chain is built from TRBV10-1 and TRBJ2-1; 11 nucleotides match TRBD2. The CDR3 nucleotides are TGCGCCAGCAGTGAGTCGATTAGCGGGAGGGCCCATGAGCAGTTCTTC. Encoded protein: CASSESISGRAHEQFF.